Described below is a single T cell receptor beta chain sequence and its context. This sample was taken from a study of beta chain features in type 1 diabetes. Reverse transcription of all isolated RNA meant that expressed TCRB transcripts were sequenced. TCRdb's table, derived via immunoSEQ multiplex PCR, lists solely in-frame clones and lacks some. The sample records 350,000 to 450,000 clones, less than 15% being singletons. CDR1 and CDR2 (germline): LNHDA, SQIVND (reference sequence). This CDR3 has 14 amino acids. Trimming removed 6 bases from V and 7 bases from J; junction bases left unmatched: 6. The J gene is TRBJ2-2, the V gene TRBV19, with 9 nucleotides matching TRBD1. Source material: naive CD4+ T cells from blood. The TCR sequence derives from a woman aged 18-29 years in good health. The CDR3 nucleotides read TGTGCCAGTAGCCAAACAGGGGGCAACGGGGAGCTGTTTTTT. Translating it yields CASSQTGGNGELFF.